The TCR beta chain described here comes from a study of spatial heterogeneity in lung cancer. About the research overall: Donors were roughly 70 untreated early-stage non-small cell lung cancer patients.

Time point denoted: blood at routine non-recurrence follow-up after resection. The study tagged each TCR cDNA molecule with a unique molecular identifier. TCRdb called the 5' RACE reads again in MiXCR, with one record for every CDR3 protein. The table has 110,000 or so distinct CDR3 sequences, about 10% seen once; the top ten hold about 24%. The CDR3 contains 16 residues. Trimming removed 2 bases from V and 4 bases from J, with 17 bases in between. Germline V gives CDR1 MNHEY, CDR2 SMNVEV (reference sequence). This receptor was taken from a female donor with early-stage non-small cell lung cancer. The chain carries TRBV27 and TRBJ1-2; D perhaps matches TRBD1 (6 bases). The source was PBMCs, collected at follow-up. CDR3 protein: CASSLVQAGQTYGYTF. DNA of the CDR3: TGTGCCAGCAGTTTAGTGCAGGCAGGACAGACCTATGGCTACACCTTC.